These 22 T cell receptor beta chains came from one sample sequenced in a study of glioma-infiltrating T cells. Using RNA template, CDR3s of TCR alpha and beta were amplified with iRepertoire arm-PCR. MiXCR was run by TCRdb on the multiplex PCR reads, yielding one entry per CDR3 protein. This table holds roughly 200,000 distinct CDR3 sequences, over 40% found once. Sequencing input: glioma tissue, nonneoplastic brain tissue, or PBMCs (not recorded which). These receptors were collected from a human donor with low-grade glioma or glioblastoma, undergoing nonglioma brain surgery, or in good health (not recorded which).

At least ten counts were recorded for this clonotype. The V call is TRBV28, the J call TRBJ2-1; 7 bases fit TRBD1. From germline, CDR1 is MDHEN and CDR2 SYDVKM. This CDR3 is built from 14 residues. J lost 0 bases, V lost 5 bases, and 1 base had no gene match. The chain's CDR3 is CASSDRASYNEQFF. The CDR3 DNA is TGTGCCAGCAGTGACAGGGCCTCCTACAATGAGCAGTTCTTC.

The sample holds one count of this clonotype. Possible read error: a much larger clone is one base away. This rearrangement joins TRBV5-1 to TRBJ2-3; 7 nucleotides agree with TRBD1. This CDR3 is 14 amino acids long. The germline V gene has CDR1 SGHRS and CDR2 YFSETQ. The V gene end was trimmed by 7 bases and the J gene end by 2 bases; junction bases not matched to a gene: 7. The CDR3: CASLLDRTTDTQYF. In DNA form, the CDR3 reads TGCGCCAGCCTCCTGGACAGGACCACAGATACGCAGTATTTT.

This clonotype was counted at least ten times. This sequence joins TRBV20-1 and TRBJ1-5, with D possibly being TRBD1 (5 bases). Between the trimmed V and J ends, which lost 1 base and 4 bases, there was a span of 11 bases. The germline V gene encodes CDR1 DFQATT and CDR2 SNEGSKA (reference sequence). This CDR3 is built from 14 residues. CDR3 sequence reads: CSARVPGRNQPQHF. CDR3 nucleotides: TGCAGTGCTAGAGTGCCAGGGCGAAATCAGCCCCAGCATTTT.

This clonotype was detected many times. The chain couples TRBV15 to TRBJ1-6; D remains ambiguous. The CDR3 has 12 residues. Germline assignment: CDR1 LNHNV and CDR2 YYDKDF (reference sequence). The V end was cut by 4 bases, the J end by 7 bases, with 5 bases between. As DNA, the CDR3 is TGTGCCACCAGCACCCGAAATTCACCCCTCCACTTT. This sequence encodes CATSTRNSPLHF.

This clonotype was recorded a few times. One base away lies a much larger clone, so this may be a sequencing read error. The J gene is TRBJ2-3, the V gene TRBV7-2, with D perhaps assigned TRBD1 or TRBD2 (5 bases each). Germline V CDR1 and CDR2: SGHTA, FQGNSA. The CDR3 is 14 residues long. This chain's CDR3 is CASSLDGGKDTKYF. In nucleotides, the CDR3 is TGTGCCAGCAGCTTAGATGGGGGAAAGGATACGAAGTATTTT. The variable domain in full, with the rest retrieved from reference TRBV7-2 and TRBJ2-3, is GAGVSQSPSNKVTEKGKDVELRCDPISGHTALYWYRQSLGQGLEFLIYFQGNSAPDKSGLPSDRFSAERTGGSVSTLTIQRTQQEDSAVYLCASSLDGGKDTKYFGPGTRLTVL.

This clonotype was seen repeatedly, ten times or more. This chain links TRBV2 with TRBJ2-1; 8 bases map to TRBD2. Germline lookup yields CDR1 SNHLY and CDR2 FYNNEI. V shed 7 bases, J shed 3 bases, and the junction held 8 bases outside the gene matches. This CDR3 contains 15 residues. CDR3 residues: CASKKTSDNYNEQFF. The CDR3 DNA follows: TGTGCCAGCAAGAAGACTAGCGACAACTACAATGAGCAGTTCTTC.

This rearrangement joins TRBV12-3 or TRBV12-4 to TRBJ2-1; 10 nucleotides agree with TRBD1. The CDR3 runs to 17 residues. With 6 bases clipped from V and 7 bases from J, the junction kept 15 bases outside the gene matches. The CDR3 DNA reads TGTGCCAGCAGCACCTGGACAGGGGGTATGGCGAAGAATGAGCAGTTCTTC. Its protein product is CASSTWTGGMAKNEQFF.

This clonotype was recorded many times. In DNA, the CDR3 is TGCAGTGCTAGAGATATGACACAGGGATTGACCGGGGAGCTGTTTTTT. Protein: CSARDMTQGLTGELFF. The rearrangement joins TRBV20-1 to TRBJ2-2; tentatively, D is TRBD1 (6 bases). The germline V gene encodes CDR1 DFQATT and CDR2 SNEGSKA (reference sequence). V lost 0 bases, J lost 5 bases, and 16 bases lay in between. CDR3 length: 16 residues.

The chain links TRBV3-1 to TRBJ2-1; D possibly corresponds to TRBD1 (5 bases). The V end lost 5 bases, the J end lost 3 bases, and 14 bases lay between the germline ends. Germline CDR1 is LGHDT and CDR2 is YNNKEL (reference sequence). This CDR3 contains 15 residues. The CDR3 DNA sequence: TGTGCCAGCAGCTTGCAACAGGTGGTCTACAATGAGCAGTTCTTC. This sequence encodes CASSLQQVVYNEQFF.

This clonotype was seen repeatedly, ten times or more. The rearrangement joins TRBV20-1 to TRBJ2-7; the match to TRBD1 covers 7 bases. Germline V CDR1 and CDR2: DFQATT, SNEGSKA (reference sequence). The CDR3 runs 14 residues. The V and J ends lost 6 bases and 5 bases, in that order; junction bases with no gene match: 13. CDR3 DNA sequence: TGCAGTGCGAGCCAGACAGGGTTGGCGGACGAGCAGTACTTC. Its translation: CSASQTGLADEQYF.

The genes are TRBV2 and TRBJ2-1; D may be TRBD1 or TRBD2 (6 bases each). Trimming took off 8 bases at V and 5 bases at J, with 16 bases between the two ends. The CDR3 spans 14 residues. The germline CDR1 and CDR2 sequences are SNHLY and FYNNEI. CDR3: CASFRGQINNEQFF. In DNA form, the CDR3 reads TGTGCCAGCTTCCGGGGGCAGATTAACAATGAGCAGTTCTTC.

A note on this clonotype: Being one base from a much bigger clone, this may be a read error. V gene TRBV5-4 combines with J gene TRBJ2-5; unclear D gene. The J call may not be correct, given that the DNA end is closer to TRBJ2-7. The CDR3 has 12 residues. Germline loops: CDR1 SGHNT, CDR2 YYREEE (reference sequence). The CDR3 reads CASSLEADEQYF. CDR3 sequence (DNA): TGTGCCAGCAGCTTGGAGGCGGACGAGCAGTACTTC.

This clonotype was recorded at least ten times. The chain uses TRBV20-1 and TRBJ2-1, with 13 bases fitting TRBD2. CDR1 DFQATT and CDR2 SNEGSKA come from the germline V gene (reference sequence). J lost 7 bases, V lost 0 bases, and 3 bases had no gene match. This CDR3 comprises 15 residues. The CDR3 sequence: CSARDVTSGRNEQFF. The CDR3 DNA follows: TGCAGTGCTAGAGATGTGACTAGCGGGAGGAATGAGCAGTTCTTC.

As concerns this clonotype: The junction does not match germline at one end; this may be a read error. The rearrangement uses TRBV7-9 and TRBJ2-1; possible D gene TRBD1, 6 bases. CDR1 is SEHNR and CDR2 is FQNEAQ in the germline V gene (reference sequence). This CDR3 contains 11 residues. The DNA of the CDR3 is TGTGCCAGCGGAAAGGGGGATGAGAAGTTCTTC. Its translation is CASGKGDEKFF.

This chain links TRBV9 with TRBJ2-1, with unresolved D. This CDR3 has 15 amino acids. Germline CDR1 reads SGDLS; CDR2 reads YYNGEE. Deletions cut 4 bases from V and 0 bases from J, with 11 bases between. The CDR3 DNA is TGTGCCAGCAGCAAAGAAACGAACTCCTACAATGAGCAGTTCTTC. It codes for CASSKETNSYNEQFF.

The genes are TRBV28 and TRBJ2-5; maybe TRBD2 (5 bases). This CDR3 region has 14 residues. Germline V gives CDR1 MDHEN, CDR2 SYDVKM. With 7 bases removed from V and 11 bases from J, the gap between germline ends came to 23 bases. This CDR3 reads CASIPGGALEKQYF. CDR3 sequence (DNA): TGTGCCAGCATCCCTGGAGGCGCCCTAGAGAAACAGTACTTC.

This clonotype was recorded a few times. J is TRBJ2-1 and V is TRBV2, with 11 bases identical to TRBD2. CDR3 length: 15 amino acids. Germline assignment: CDR1 SNHLY and CDR2 FYNNEI. With V trimmed by 6 bases and J by 3 bases, 4 bases remained unmatched. The CDR3 DNA is TGTGCCAGCAGCCGTACTAGCGGGAGCTACAATGAGCAGTTCTTC. This codes for CASSRTSGSYNEQFF.

Concerning this clonotype itself: This could be a read error, since a much larger clone is one nucleotide away. This chain uses TRBV20-1 with TRBJ2-7; 10 bases map to TRBD2. V shed 6 bases, J shed 4 bases, and the junction held 9 bases outside the gene matches. CDR1 is DFQATT and CDR2 is SNEGSKA in the germline V gene (reference sequence). This CDR3 has 14 residues. CDR3 nucleotides: TGCAGTGCCTCTAGCGGGAGCGAATTTTACGAGCAGTACTTC. Translated, it gives CSASSGSEFYEQYF.

In the case of this clonotype: The missing conserved phenylalanine or tryptophan at the end of this CDR3 makes a read error likely. This chain links TRBV3-1 with TRBJ2-7; D gene ambiguous. This CDR3 has 16 residues. Per germline, CDR1 LGHDT and CDR2 YNNKEL (reference sequence). V was clipped by 0 bases and J by 3 bases, with 15 bases between them. The CDR3 here is CASSQDLASPYYEQYL. The DNA for the CDR3 is TGTGCCAGCAGCCAAGACTTAGCATCACCCTACTACGAGCAGTACTTA.

The table lists this clonotype with a few counts. Given a much more abundant clone one base away, this may be a read error. The chain uses TRBV20-1 and TRBJ2-1; TRBD1 matches at 7 bases. Germline V gene lookup returns CDR1 DFQATT and CDR2 SNEGSKA (reference sequence). The CDR3 extends over 16 amino acids. The CDR3, as DNA: TGCAGTGCTAGAGGAAACGACAGGGTAAGGTTCAATGAGAAGTTCTTC. Translation: CSARGNDRVRFNEKFF.

Concerning this clonotype: A clone one base away is much larger, so this may be a read error. This chain uses TRBV2 with TRBJ1-1; D possibly corresponds to TRBD1 (6 bases). Looked up from germline, CDR1 is SNHLY and CDR2 is FYNNEI. This CDR3 has 13 residues. V dropped 7 bases and J dropped 4 bases, with 13 bases sitting between them. CDR3 DNA sequence: TGTGCCAGCACACAGGGACTGAGCACTGAAGCTTTCTTT. It codes for CASTQGLSTEAFF. The full variable domain, with the rest looked up from reference TRBV2 and TRBJ1-1, is EPEVTQTPSHQVTQMGQEVILRCVPISNHLYFYWYRQILGQKVEFLVSFYNNEISEKSEIFDDQFSVERPDGSNFTLKIRSTKLEDSAMYFCASTQGLSTEAFFGQGTRLTVV.

This clonotype was seen many times. This rearrangement joins TRBV4-1 to TRBJ1-1; D is unclear. CDR1 and CDR2 (germline): MGHRA, YSYEKL. The V end lost 0 bases, the J end lost 5 bases, and 13 bases lay between the germline ends. The CDR3 loop spans 15 amino acids. The CDR3, as DNA: TGCGCCAGCAGCCAAGAACCCGCGGGGTGGACTGAAGCTTTCTTT. It codes for CASSQEPAGWTEAFF.